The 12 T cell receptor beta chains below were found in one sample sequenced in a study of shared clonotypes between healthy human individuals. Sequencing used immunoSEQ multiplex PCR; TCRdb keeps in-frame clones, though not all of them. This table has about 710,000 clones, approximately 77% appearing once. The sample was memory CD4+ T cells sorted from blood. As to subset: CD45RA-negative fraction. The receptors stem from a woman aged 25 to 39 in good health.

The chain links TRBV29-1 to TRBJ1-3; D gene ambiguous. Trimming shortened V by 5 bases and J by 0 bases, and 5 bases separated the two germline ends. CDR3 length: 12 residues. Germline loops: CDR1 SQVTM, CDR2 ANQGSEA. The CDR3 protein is CSVSLSGNTIYF. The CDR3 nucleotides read TGCAGCGTTAGCCTCTCTGGAAACACCATATATTTT. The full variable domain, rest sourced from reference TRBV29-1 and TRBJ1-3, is SAVISQKPSRDICQRGTSLTIQCQVDSQVTMMFWYRQQPGQSLTLIATANQGSEATYESGFVIDKFPISRPNLTFSTLTVSNMSPEDSSIYLCSVSLSGNTIYFGEGSWLTVV.

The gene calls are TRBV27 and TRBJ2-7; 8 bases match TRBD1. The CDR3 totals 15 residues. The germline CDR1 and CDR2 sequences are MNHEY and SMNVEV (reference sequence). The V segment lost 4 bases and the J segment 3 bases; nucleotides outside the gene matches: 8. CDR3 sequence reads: CASSSRGQGLYEQYF. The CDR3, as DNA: TGTGCCAGCAGTTCCCGCGGACAGGGCCTCTACGAGCAGTACTTC.

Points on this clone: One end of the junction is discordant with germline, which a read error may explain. CDR3: CAISEYGRAVDGNTIYF. CDR3 sequence (DNA): TGTGCCATCAGTGAGTACGGGAGGGCAGTCGATGGAAACACCATATATTTT. This chain uses TRBV6-4 with TRBJ1-3; no clear D. Germline CDR1 reads MRHNA; CDR2 reads SNTAGT. The length of the CDR3 is 17 residues.

The CDR3 region is CASSSSYYSTDTQYF. CDR3 coding DNA: TGTGCCAGCAGTTCCTCATACTATAGCACAGATACGCAGTATTTT. V and J are TRBV6-5 and TRBJ2-3; D is unresolved. The V end was cut by 4 bases, the J end by 0 bases, with 11 bases between. Per germline, CDR1 MNHEY and CDR2 SVGAGI. CDR3 length equals 15 residues.

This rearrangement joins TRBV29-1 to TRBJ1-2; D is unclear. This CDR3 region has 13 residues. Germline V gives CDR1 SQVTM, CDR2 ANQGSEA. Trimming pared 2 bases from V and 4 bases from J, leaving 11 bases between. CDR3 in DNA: TGCAGCGTTGAAACGGGGTGGGGCTATGGCTACACCTTC. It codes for CSVETGWGYGYTF. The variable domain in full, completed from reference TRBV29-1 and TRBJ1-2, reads SAVISQKPSRDICQRGTSLTIQCQVDSQVTMMFWYRQQPGQSLTLIATANQGSEATYESGFVIDKFPISRPNLTFSTLTVSNMSPEDSSIYLCSVETGWGYGYTFGSGTRLTVV.

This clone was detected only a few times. CDR3 protein: CASSLAGVNTGELFF. The DNA of the CDR3 is TGTGCCAGCAGTTTAGCGGGAGTAAACACCGGGGAGCTGTTTTTT. The chain is built from TRBV28 and TRBJ2-2; 7 nucleotides match TRBD2. V lost 2 bases, J lost 2 bases, and 2 bases stayed unmatched. The CDR3 length is 15 residues. Germline CDR1 reads MDHEN; CDR2 reads SYDVKM.

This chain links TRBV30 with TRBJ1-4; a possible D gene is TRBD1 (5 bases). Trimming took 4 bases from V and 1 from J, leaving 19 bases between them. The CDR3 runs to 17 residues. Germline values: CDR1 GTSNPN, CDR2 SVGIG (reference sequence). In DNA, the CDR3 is TGTGCCTGGAATCCATCCCGGAGCAGGGTAACTAATGAAAAACTGTTTTTT. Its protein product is CAWNPSRSRVTNEKLFF.

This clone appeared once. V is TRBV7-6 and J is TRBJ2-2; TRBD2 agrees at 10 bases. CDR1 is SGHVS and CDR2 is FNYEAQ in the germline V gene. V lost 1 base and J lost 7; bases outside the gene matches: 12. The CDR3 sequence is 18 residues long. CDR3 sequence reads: CASSLEAQIAGGGGELFF. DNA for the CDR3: TGTGCCAGCAGCTTAGAGGCCCAAATAGCGGGAGGCGGCGGGGAGCTGTTTTTT. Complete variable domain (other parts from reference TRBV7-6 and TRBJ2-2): GAGVSQSPRYKVTKRGQDVALRCDPISGHVSLYWYRQALGQGPEFLTYFNYEAQQDKSGLPNDRFSAERPEGSISTLTIQRTEQRDSAMYRCASSLEAQIAGGGGELFFGEGSRLTVL.

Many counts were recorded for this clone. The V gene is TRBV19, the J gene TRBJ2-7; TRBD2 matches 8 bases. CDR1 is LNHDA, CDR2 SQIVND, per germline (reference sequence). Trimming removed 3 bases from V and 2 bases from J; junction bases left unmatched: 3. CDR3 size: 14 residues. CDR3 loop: CASSMLAGPYEQYF. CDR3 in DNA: TGTGCCAGTAGTATGTTAGCGGGACCCTACGAGCAGTACTTC.

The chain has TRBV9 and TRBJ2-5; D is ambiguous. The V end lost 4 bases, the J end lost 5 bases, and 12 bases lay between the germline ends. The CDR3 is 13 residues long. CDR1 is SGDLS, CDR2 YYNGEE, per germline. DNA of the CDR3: TGTGCCAGCAGCCCTTCCTCATGGGAGACCCAGTACTTC. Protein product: CASSPSSWETQYF.

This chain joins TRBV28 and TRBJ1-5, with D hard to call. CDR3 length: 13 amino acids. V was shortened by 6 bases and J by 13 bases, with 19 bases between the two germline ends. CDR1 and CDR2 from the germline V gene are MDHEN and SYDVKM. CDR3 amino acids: CASRPQDSRGQHF. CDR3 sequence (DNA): TGTGCCAGCAGACCCCAAGATTCCCGGGGTCAGCATTTT.

CDR3 coding DNA: TGTGCCAGCGGGACGGTCAGAACCAGTCAGCCCCAGCATTTT. Amino acids: CASGTVRTSQPQHF. This chain links TRBV2 with TRBJ1-5; D perhaps matches TRBD1 (5 bases). CDR1 SNHLY and CDR2 FYNNEI come from the germline V gene. V was shortened by 8 bases and J by 6 bases, with 17 bases between the two germline ends. The CDR3 length is 14 residues.